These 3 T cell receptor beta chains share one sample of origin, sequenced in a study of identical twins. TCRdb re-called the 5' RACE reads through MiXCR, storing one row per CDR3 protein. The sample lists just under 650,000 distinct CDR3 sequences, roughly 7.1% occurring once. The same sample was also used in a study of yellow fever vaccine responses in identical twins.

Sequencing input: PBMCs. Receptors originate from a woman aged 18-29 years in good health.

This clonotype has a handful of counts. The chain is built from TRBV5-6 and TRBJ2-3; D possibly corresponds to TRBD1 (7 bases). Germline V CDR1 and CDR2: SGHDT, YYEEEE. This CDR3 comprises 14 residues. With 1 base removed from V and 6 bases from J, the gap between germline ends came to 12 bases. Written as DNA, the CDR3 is TGTGCCAGCAGCTTGTGGGCAGGGGGGGATACGCAGTATTTT. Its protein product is CASSLWAGGDTQYF.

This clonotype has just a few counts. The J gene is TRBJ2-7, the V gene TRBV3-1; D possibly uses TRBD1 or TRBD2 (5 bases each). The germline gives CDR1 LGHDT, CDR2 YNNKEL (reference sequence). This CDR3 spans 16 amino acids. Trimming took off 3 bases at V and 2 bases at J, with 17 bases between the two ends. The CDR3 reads CASSQGPSGPTYEQYF. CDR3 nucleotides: TGTGCCAGCAGCCAGGGACCATCGGGGCCCACCTACGAGCAGTACTTC.

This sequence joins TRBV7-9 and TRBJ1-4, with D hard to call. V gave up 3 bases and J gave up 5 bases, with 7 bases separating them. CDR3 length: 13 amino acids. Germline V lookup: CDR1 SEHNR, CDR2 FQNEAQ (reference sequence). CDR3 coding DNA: TGTGCCAGCAGCTTGCAGAGAAATGAAAAACTGTTTTTT. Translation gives CASSLQRNEKLFF.